Listed below are T cell receptor beta chains from one sample, sequenced in a study of vaccination effects on CD4 cells after COVID-19. Antigen specificity for these receptors is unknown. TCRdb keeps only in-frame clones here, not all; method: immunoSEQ multiplex PCR. The sample holds tens of thousands of clones; 70% to 75% are singletons and the top ten take 2.2%. This sample comprised CD4+ T cells from PBMCs cultured without peptide, obtained after COVID-19 vaccination. The receptors stem from a human donor who received a COVID-19 vaccine. Both conserved end residues are part of each CDR3. D genes are given only for firm matches. Only part of the rows carry a size: once, few, many, or a class if the clone is expanded.

TGCGCCAGGATAAGACACACCATATATTTT,CARIRHTIYF,TRBJ1-3,few,NA,TRBV5-1
TGTGCCAGCAGTGAATGGGCTAGCGGCGAGACCCAGTACTTC,CASSEWASGETQYF,TRBJ2-5,NA,TRBD2,TRBV25-1
TGTGCCAGCAGCCCCTTAGGTGACAGGGGTACAGATACGCAGTATTTT,CASSPLGDRGTDTQYF,TRBJ2-3,NA,TRBD1,TRBV5-6
TGCAGCGTTCTGACAGGACAAGAGACCCAGTACTTC,CSVLTGQETQYF,TRBJ2-5,NA,NA,TRBV29-1
TGTGCCAGCAGCCACCGACTAGCGGGGGCCCGTAGTCAAGAGACCCAGTACTTC,CASSHRLAGARSQETQYF,TRBJ2-5,NA,TRBD2,TRBV7-2
TGCGCCAGCAGCTTGGGGGGAGTGTCAGCGGAAAAACTGTTTTTT,CASSLGGVSAEKLFF,TRBJ1-4,few,NA,TRBV5-1
TGTGCCAGTAGTCCCCGGGACAGGGGTGAAGCTTTCTTT,CASSPRDRGEAFF,TRBJ1-1,NA,TRBD1,TRBV19
TGTGCCAGCAGCTTATGGTCGTCCACTGAAGCTTTCTTT,CASSLWSSTEAFF,TRBJ1-1,NA,NA,TRBV7-3
TGTGCCAGCAGCCAGGGGCAAATAGAGACCCAGTACTTC,CASSQGQIETQYF,TRBJ2-5,NA,NA,TRBV3-1/TRBV3-2
TGTGCCAGCAGCTCGCCCCTTACTAGCGGGGTTAGCACAGATACGCAGTATTTT,CASSSPLTSGVSTDTQYF,TRBJ2-3,few,TRBD2,TRBV7-2
TGTGCCAGCAGGGAGGACAGGGGCAATCAGCCCCAGCATTTT,CASREDRGNQPQHF,TRBJ1-5,few,TRBD1,TRBV6-6
TGTGCCAGCAGTTACTCCCGGCCTAGAAAGGATACGCAGTATTTT,CASSYSRPRKDTQYF,TRBJ2-3,NA,NA,TRBV6-5
TGTGCCAACTCCCGGGGCAGCTCCTACAATGAGCAGTTCTTC,CANSRGSSYNEQFF,TRBJ2-1,NA,NA,TRBV28
TGCGCCAGCAGCGAACTTCAGGGGGGAGAGACCCAGTACTTC,CASSELQGGETQYF,TRBJ2-5,NA,NA,TRBV5-1
TGTGCCAGCAGCCCCGGGACAGGGAGTACTGAAGCTTTCTTT,CASSPGTGSTEAFF,TRBJ1-1,once,TRBD1,TRBV2
TGTGCCAGCAGCTCCAGCGGGGGGGTGGAGACCCAGTACTTC,CASSSSGGVETQYF,TRBJ2-5,once,TRBD2,TRBV2
TGTGCCAGCAGACAAGTAGAGACCCAGTACTTC,CASRQVETQYF,TRBJ2-5,NA,NA,TRBV3-1/TRBV3-2